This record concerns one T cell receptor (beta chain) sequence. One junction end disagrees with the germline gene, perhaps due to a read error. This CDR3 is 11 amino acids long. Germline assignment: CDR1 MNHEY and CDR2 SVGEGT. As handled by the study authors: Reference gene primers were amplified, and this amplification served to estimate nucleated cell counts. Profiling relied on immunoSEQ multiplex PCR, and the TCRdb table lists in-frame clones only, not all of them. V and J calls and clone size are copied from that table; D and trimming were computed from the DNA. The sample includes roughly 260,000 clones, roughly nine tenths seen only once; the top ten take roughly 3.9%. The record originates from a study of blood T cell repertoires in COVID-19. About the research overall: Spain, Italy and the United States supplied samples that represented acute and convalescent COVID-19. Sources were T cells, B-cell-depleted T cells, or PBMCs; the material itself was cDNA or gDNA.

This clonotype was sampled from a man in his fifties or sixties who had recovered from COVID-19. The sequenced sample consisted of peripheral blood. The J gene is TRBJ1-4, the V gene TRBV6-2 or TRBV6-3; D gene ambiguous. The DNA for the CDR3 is TGTGCCAGCAGTTACGGTGCAGATGGTGTTTTT. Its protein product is CASSYGADGVF.